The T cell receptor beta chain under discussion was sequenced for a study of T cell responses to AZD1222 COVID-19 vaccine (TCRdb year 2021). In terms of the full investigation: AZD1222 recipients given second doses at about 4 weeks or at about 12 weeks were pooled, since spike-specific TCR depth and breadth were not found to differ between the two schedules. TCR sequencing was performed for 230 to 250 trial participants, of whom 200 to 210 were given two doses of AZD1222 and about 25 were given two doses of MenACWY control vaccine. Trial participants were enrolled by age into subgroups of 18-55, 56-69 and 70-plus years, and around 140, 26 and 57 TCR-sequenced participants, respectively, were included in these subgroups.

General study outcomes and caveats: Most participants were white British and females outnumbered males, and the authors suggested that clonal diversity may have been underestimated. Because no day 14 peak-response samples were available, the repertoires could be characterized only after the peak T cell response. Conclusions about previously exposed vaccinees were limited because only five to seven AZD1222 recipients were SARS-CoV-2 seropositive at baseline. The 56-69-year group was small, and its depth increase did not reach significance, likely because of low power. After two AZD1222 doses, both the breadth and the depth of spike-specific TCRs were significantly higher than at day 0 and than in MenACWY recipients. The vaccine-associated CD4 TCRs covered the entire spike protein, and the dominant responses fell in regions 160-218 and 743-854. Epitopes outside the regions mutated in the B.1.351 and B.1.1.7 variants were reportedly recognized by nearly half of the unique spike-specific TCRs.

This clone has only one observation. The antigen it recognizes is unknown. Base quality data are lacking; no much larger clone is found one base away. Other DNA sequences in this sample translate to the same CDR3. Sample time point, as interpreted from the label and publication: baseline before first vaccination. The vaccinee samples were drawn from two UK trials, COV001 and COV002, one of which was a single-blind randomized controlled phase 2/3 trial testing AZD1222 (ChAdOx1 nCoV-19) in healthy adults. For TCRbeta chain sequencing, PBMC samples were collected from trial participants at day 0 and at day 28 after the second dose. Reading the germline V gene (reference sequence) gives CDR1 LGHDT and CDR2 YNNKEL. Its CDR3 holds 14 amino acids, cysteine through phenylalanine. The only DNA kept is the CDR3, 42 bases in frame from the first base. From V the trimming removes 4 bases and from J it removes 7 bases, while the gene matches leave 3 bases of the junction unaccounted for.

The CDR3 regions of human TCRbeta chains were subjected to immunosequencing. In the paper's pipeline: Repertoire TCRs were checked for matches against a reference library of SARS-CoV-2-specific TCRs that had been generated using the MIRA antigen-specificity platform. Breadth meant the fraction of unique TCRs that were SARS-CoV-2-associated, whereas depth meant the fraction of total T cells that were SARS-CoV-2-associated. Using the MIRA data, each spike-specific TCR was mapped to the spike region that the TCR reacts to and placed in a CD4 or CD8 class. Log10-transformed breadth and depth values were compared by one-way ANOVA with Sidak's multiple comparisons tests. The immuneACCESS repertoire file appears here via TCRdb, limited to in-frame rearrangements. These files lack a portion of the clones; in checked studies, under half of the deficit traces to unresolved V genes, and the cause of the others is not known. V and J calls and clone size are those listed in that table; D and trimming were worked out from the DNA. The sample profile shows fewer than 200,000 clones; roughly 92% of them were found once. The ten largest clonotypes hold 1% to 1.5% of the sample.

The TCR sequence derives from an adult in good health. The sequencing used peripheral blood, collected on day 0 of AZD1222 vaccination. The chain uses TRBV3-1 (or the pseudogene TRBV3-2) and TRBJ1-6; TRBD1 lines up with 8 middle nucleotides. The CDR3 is CASSPRQGNSPLHF. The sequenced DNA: TGTGCCAGCAGCCCGCGACAGGGGAATTCACCCCTCCACTTT.